This record covers a single T cell receptor (beta chain). Trimming shortened V by 6 bases and J by 7 bases, and 12 bases separated the two germline ends. Germline assignment: CDR1 LNHDA and CDR2 SQIVND (reference sequence). The CDR3 consists of 13 residues. The data originate from a study of blood T cell repertoires in COVID-19. Clones were sequenced by immunoSEQ multiplex PCR, and TCRdb holds only the in-frame ones, with some missing. Here the sample spans fewer than 300,000 clones, roughly 90% being singletons. Material for sequencing was peripheral blood. The genes are TRBV19 and TRBJ2-2, with D hard to call. The receptor was derived from a woman aged 25 to 39 with COVID-19, enrolled during active disease. CDR3 region: CASSLAARGELFF. CDR3 coding DNA: TGTGCCAGTAGCTTGGCGGCACGCGGGGAGCTGTTTTTT.